These 23 T cell receptor beta chains were sequenced from one sample in a study of CD8 T cells in Susac syndrome (dated by TCRdb to about 2019). The method was the immunoSEQ multiplex PCR assay. RNA was extracted using the RNeasy kit, and about 0.5 to 1 ug of the RNA was reverse transcribed with random hexamers. The public sequencing data were trimmed at Q25 with fastp and processed into clonotypes with MiXCR by TCRdb, which kept only in-frame beta chains. Duplicate CDR3 protein sequences are folded into a single record with the most common DNA and genes. The sample table lists about 140,000 distinct CDR3 sequences, approximately 94% of them with a count of one. The top ten clones comprise roughly 0.083% of the sample. The sequenced material came from CD4+ T cells from PBMCs. All receptors derive from a human donor in good health.

The chain joins TRBV25-1 to TRBJ2-5; TRBD2 matches at 13 bases. Germline trimming cut 4 bases from V and 4 bases from J; bases unmatched to any gene: 6. In germline, CDR1 is MGHDK, CDR2 SYGVNS. This CDR3 has 16 residues. This CDR3 is CASSVTSGRAVETQYF. As DNA, the CDR3 is TGTGCCAGCAGTGTAACTAGCGGGAGGGCCGTAGAGACCCAGTACTTC.

Regarding this clonotype: A junction end diverges from the germline sequence, so it may reflect a read error. The rearrangement links TRBV2 to TRBJ1-2, with 11 bases aligning to TRBD1. This CDR3 is built from 14 residues. Looked up from germline, CDR1 is SNHLY and CDR2 is FYNNEI. The CDR3 DNA reads as TGTGCCAGCAATAGGGACAGGGGGAATCATGGCTACACTTTC. Translated: CASNRDRGNHGYTF. Drawing the rest from reference TRBV2 and TRBJ1-2, the complete variable domain is EPEVTQTPSHQVTQMGQEVILRCVPISNHLYFYWYRQILGQKVEFLVSFYNNEISEKSEIFDDQFSVERPDGSNFTLKIRSTKLEDSAMYFCASNRDRGNHGYTFGSGTRLTVV.

Here the CDR3 reads CASRFQGANTEAFF. The CDR3 DNA reads TGTGCCAGCAGGTTCCAGGGGGCGAACACTGAAGCTTTCTTT. This chain joins TRBV27 and TRBJ1-1; 8 nucleotides align to TRBD1. The germline CDR1 and CDR2 sequences are MNHEY and SMNVEV (reference sequence). The J segment lost 1 base and the V segment lost 6 bases, leaving 4 bases of the junction unmatched. The CDR3 totals 14 residues.

This chain connects TRBV7-8 to TRBJ2-1, with 8 positions matching TRBD2. With V trimmed by 5 bases and J by 0 bases, 18 bases remained unmatched. Germline assignment: CDR1 SGHVS and CDR2 FQNEAQ. This CDR3 region has 20 residues. This CDR3 reads CASSPRRGYSGTSSYNEQFF. The CDR3 DNA is TGTGCCAGCAGCCCCCGGAGAGGGTATAGCGGGACTAGCTCCTACAATGAGCAGTTCTTC.

V gene TRBV5-1 combines with J gene TRBJ2-6; D ambiguous. Trimming took 4 bases from V and 0 from J, leaving 5 bases between them. This CDR3 has 14 residues. The germline V gene has CDR1 SGHRS and CDR2 YFSETQ. Here the CDR3 reads CASSRTSGANVLTF. The CDR3, as DNA: TGCGCCAGCAGCCGGACCTCTGGGGCCAACGTCCTGACTTTC.

The chain combines TRBV20-1 with TRBJ2-6; 9 nucleotides match TRBD1. This CDR3 is built from 19 residues. Germline V gene data show CDR1 as DFQATT and CDR2 as SNEGSKA (reference sequence). The V and J ends lost 0 bases and 0 bases, in that order; junction bases with no gene match: 9. The CDR3: CSARDQDRGLHSGANVLTF. CDR3 bases: TGCAGTGCTAGAGATCAGGACAGGGGCCTTCACTCTGGGGCCAACGTCCTGACTTTC.

This clonotype was observed a few times. The chain recombines TRBV7-6 with TRBJ2-3; the match to TRBD2 covers 8 bases. Germline CDR1 and CDR2: SGHVS and FNYEAQ. V was pared by 6 bases and J by 10 bases, with 15 bases of the junction left unmatched. This CDR3 spans 15 amino acids. The CDR3 DNA reads as TGTGCCAGCAGTGAACTAGCGGTATCCTCGGGTGCGCAGTATTTT. It yields the protein CASSELAVSSGAQYF.

The chain combines TRBV5-1 with TRBJ2-1; maybe TRBD1 (6 bases). In germline, CDR1 is SGHRS, CDR2 YFSETQ. The CDR3 loop spans 15 amino acids. V was trimmed by 0 bases and J by 6 bases, leaving 13 bases between them. As DNA, the CDR3 is TGCGCCAGCAGCTTGGGCTGGGCAGGGGTCAATGAGCAGTTCTTC. It codes for CASSLGWAGVNEQFF.

The chain carries TRBV29-1 and TRBJ2-3; D is uncertain. Trimming took off 5 bases at V and 1 base at J, with 4 bases between the two ends. Per germline, CDR1 SQVTM and CDR2 ANQGSEA. This CDR3 is built from 11 residues. The CDR3 is CSVRGTDTQYF. The CDR3 DNA is TGCAGCGTTCGTGGCACAGATACGCAGTATTTT.

CDR3 sequence: CASSTIREAFF. CDR3 DNA sequence: TGTGCCAGCAGTACAATAAGAGAAGCTTTCTTT. The rearrangement links TRBV2 to TRBJ1-1; no firm D call. Per germline, CDR1 SNHLY and CDR2 FYNNEI. Trimming took 5 bases from V and 8 from J, leaving 9 bases between them. CDR3 length equals 11 residues.

V is TRBV7-9 and J is TRBJ2-6; D not certain. The V end was cut by 4 bases, the J end by 0 bases, with 10 bases between. The length of the CDR3 is 16 residues. Germline V gene lookup returns CDR1 SEHNR and CDR2 FQNEAQ (reference sequence). The CDR3 DNA reads TGTGCCAGCAGCTCGGTCGGTAGCTCTGGGGCCAACGTCCTGACTTTC. Translated, it gives CASSSVGSSGANVLTF.

Worth noting for this clonotype: At one end, the junction sequence differs from germline, possibly due to a read error. The gene calls are TRBV27 and TRBJ1-5; 10 bases match TRBD1. The CDR3 is 15 amino acids. Germline V gene sequence: CDR1 MNHEY, CDR2 SMNVEV (reference sequence). The CDR3 is CASSFSTGGNQPQHF. The CDR3 bases are TGTGCCAGCAGTTTCTCGACAGGGGGCAACCAGCCCCAGCATTTT.

In the case of this clonotype: Mismatch with germline at one junction end may stem from a read error. The chain carries TRBV12-3 or TRBV12-4 and TRBJ1-1; possible D gene TRBD1, 6 bases. The CDR3 extends over 16 amino acids. CDR3 DNA: TGTGCCAACAGTCGCACAGGGATTGGTTCAAACTCGGAGGCTTTCTTT. Translation gives CANSRTGIGSNSEAFF.

The rearrangement joins TRBV19 to TRBJ2-3; D may be TRBD1 (7 bases). Germline V gene data show CDR1 as LNHDA and CDR2 as SQIVND (reference sequence). The length of the CDR3 is 14 residues. The CDR3 nucleotides are TGTGCTTCAGGGGGGTTCCCCGCTACAGATACGCAGTATTTT. It translates to CASGGFPATDTQYF.

In this sample, this clonotype turned up once. V gene TRBV5-1 combines with J gene TRBJ2-3; 12 positions match TRBD1. The length of the CDR3 is 14 residues. The germline V gene has CDR1 SGHRS and CDR2 YFSETQ. J gave up 5 bases and V 8 bases, and 6 bases lay outside the gene matches. The CDR3 reads CASTGTGGRDTQYF. CDR3 bases: TGCGCCAGTACCGGGACAGGGGGCAGAGATACGCAGTATTTT.

J is TRBJ2-7 and V is TRBV5-4; TRBD1 matches at 7 bases. The J segment lost 2 bases and the V segment lost 4 bases, leaving 6 bases of the junction unmatched. The V gene's germline CDR1 is SGHNT and CDR2 YYREEE (reference sequence). The CDR3 covers 14 residues. The chain's CDR3 is CASSLWDSPYEQYF. The CDR3 nucleotides read TGTGCCAGCAGCCTATGGGACAGCCCCTACGAGCAGTACTTC.

The CDR3 reads CASSRLVTATSNYNEQFF. The CDR3 DNA is TGTGCCAGCAGCCGCCTAGTAACGGCTACTAGCAACTACAATGAGCAGTTCTTC. The gene calls are TRBV5-4 and TRBJ2-1; weak D call: TRBD2 (6 bases). This CDR3 contains 18 residues. Germline V gene sequence: CDR1 SGHNT, CDR2 YYREEE (reference sequence). V was trimmed by 4 bases and J by 3 bases, leaving 23 bases between them.

The gene calls are TRBV19 and TRBJ2-6; maybe TRBD2 (7 bases). CDR1 is LNHDA and CDR2 is SQIVND in the germline V gene (reference sequence). The ends were cut back, 5 bases at V and 0 bases at J, with 17 bases in the middle. The CDR3 is made up of 18 amino acids. In nucleotides, the CDR3 is TGTGCCAGTAGTGCGGGGGCCAACTGGGGCTCTGGGGCCAACGTCCTGACTTTC. Residues: CASSAGANWGSGANVLTF. The entire variable domain, with the rest obtained from reference TRBV19 and TRBJ2-6, is as follows: DGGITQSPKYLFRKEGQNVTLSCEQNLNHDAMYWYRQDPGQGLRLIYYSQIVNDFQKGDIAEGYSVSREKKESFPLTVTSAQKNPTAFYLCASSAGANWGSGANVLTFGAGSRLTVL.

The rearrangement uses TRBV15 and TRBJ1-1, with D hard to call. The germline V gene encodes CDR1 LNHNV and CDR2 YYDKDF (reference sequence). This CDR3 comprises 12 residues. V lost 0 bases to trimming and J lost 5 bases, with 4 bases between them. CDR3 sequence: CATSRDLTEAFF. The CDR3 coding sequence is TGTGCCACCAGCAGAGATCTTACTGAAGCTTTCTTT.

As regards this clonotype: At one of its ends the junction is not consistent with the germline gene, which may arise from a read error. CDR3 region: CASNEGDPGYNEQFF. The CDR3 DNA is TGTGCCAGCAATGAAGGGGACCCAGGATACAATGAGCAGTTCTTC. The rearrangement uses TRBV2 and TRBJ2-1, with D possibly called TRBD1 or TRBD2 (5 bases each). This CDR3 is built from 15 residues. Germline values: CDR1 SNHLY, CDR2 FYNNEI. Filled out from reference TRBV2 and TRBJ2-1, the complete variable domain reads EPEVTQTPSHQVTQMGQEVILRCVPISNHLYFYWYRQILGQKVEFLVSFYNNEISEKSEIFDDQFSVERPDGSNFTLKIRSTKLEDSAMYFCASNEGDPGYNEQFFGPGTRLTVL.

The V and J genes are TRBV21-1 and TRBJ1-1; the table's D gene call, TRBD1, was not cross checked with the DNA. TRBV21-1 is an annotated pseudogene. CDR3 length equals 15 residues. As DNA, the CDR3 is TGTGCCAGCAGCACTCGGACAGGGGGAAACACTGAAGCTTTCTTT. Translated: CASSTRTGGNTEAFF.

This chain connects TRBV11-2 to TRBJ2-1; no clear D gene. Germline CDR1 and CDR2: SGHAT and FQNNGV. V lost 7 bases to trimming and J lost 0 bases, with 13 bases between them. The CDR3 runs 15 residues. CDR3 sequence: CASNTELSSYNEQFF. In DNA form, the CDR3 reads TGTGCCAGCAATACAGAGCTCAGCTCCTACAATGAGCAGTTCTTC.

The rearrangement links TRBV11-2 to TRBJ2-7, with TRBD1 matching 9 bases. The CDR3 has 14 amino acids. The germline gives CDR1 SGHAT, CDR2 FQNNGV. The J segment lost 4 bases and the V segment lost 5 bases, leaving 6 bases of the junction unmatched. The CDR3 region has the DNA TGTGCCAGCAGCCCACAGGGGGCAAATTACGAGCAGTACTTC. It is translated as CASSPQGANYEQYF.